The clone carrying this TCR beta chain came up a few times. Its matching antigen is unknown. TCRdb processed the RT-PCR reads anew with MiXCR; each CDR3 protein has one entry. The sample lists around 190,000 distinct CDR3 sequences, about 9.3% seen once, with roughly 10% in the top ten. The CDR3 length is 15 residues. The data belong to a study of response to subunit inactivated influenza vaccine. Study observations and caveats: Authors suggested that a seasonal influenza vaccination recruits few new T cells each time.

The receptor comes from a man in his fifties who received an inactivated influenza vaccine. This chain uses TRBV21-1 with TRBJ2-7; the DNA was not compared with TRBD2, the D call given in the table. TRBV21-1 is termed a pseudogene. The input for sequencing was non-naive T cells sorted from PBMCs, taken on the day of vaccination. CDR3 in amino acids: CASSNFGTTPYEQYF. In nucleotides, the CDR3 is TGTGCCAGCAGCAACTTCGGGACTACTCCGTACGAGCAGTACTTC.